In this sample, the clone carrying this TCR beta chain turned up a few times. The entry originates in a study of technical replicates of blood from a handful of donors. The CDR3 runs to 14 residues. Trimming stripped 3 bases from V and 1 base from J, with 9 bases between. Germline assignment: CDR1 SNHLY and CDR2 FYNNEI. TCRdb keeps only in-frame clones here, not all; method: immunoSEQ multiplex PCR. Of about 85,000 clones listed, roughly 94% are singletons. The chain is built from TRBV2 and TRBJ1-1, with D maybe TRBD1 (5 bases). Material: T cells isolated from PBMCs. This TCR derives from a human donor in good health. CDR3 nucleotides: TGTGCCAGCAGTGACAGGGCTGGGAACACTGAAGCTTTCTTT. This translates into CASSDRAGNTEAFF. Full variable domain (rest looked up from reference TRBV2 and TRBJ1-1): EPEVTQTPSHQVTQMGQEVILRCVPISNHLYFYWYRQILGQKVEFLVSFYNNEISEKSEIFDDQFSVERPDGSNFTLKIRSTKLEDSAMYFCASSDRAGNTEAFFGQGTRLTVV.